This is a list of T cell receptor beta chains from one sample in a study of cytomegalovirus exposure and HLA in healthy donors. This table comes from immunoSEQ multiplex PCR, and its TCRdb copy is limited to in-frame clones, with some not included. The profile covers about 190,000 clones, with about four fifths appearing a single time and around 1% taken by the ten largest. The sample taken for sequencing was PBMCs. The receptors here all came from a woman in her thirties or forties in good health and CMV-seronegative. Both conserved end residues are part of each CDR3. D genes are given only for firm matches. Clone size is given for some rows only: seen once, a few or many times, or a class if the clone is expanded.

CDR3: CATSRERGDYGYTF
DNA: TGTGCCACCAGCAGAGAAAGGGGTGACTATGGCTACACCTTC
D: -
J: TRBJ1-2
V: TRBV15
size: -

CDR3: CASSRTGDTGELFF
DNA: TGTGCCAGCAGTAGGACAGGGGACACCGGGGAGCTGTTTTTT
D: TRBD1
J: TRBJ2-2
V: TRBV2
size: -

CDR3: CASSSRTDTQYF
DNA: TGTGCCAGCAGTTCCCGTACAGATACGCAGTATTTT
D: -
J: TRBJ2-3
V: TRBV6-1
size: -

CDR3: CASGPRQYSNEKLFF
DNA: TGTGCCAGCGGCCCCCGACAGTATTCTAATGAAAAACTGTTTTTT
D: -
J: TRBJ1-4
V: TRBV27
size: once

CDR3: CAISPKDTNYGYTF
DNA: TGTGCCATCAGCCCCAAGGACACGAACTATGGCTACACCTTC
D: -
J: TRBJ1-2
V: TRBV10-3
size: -

CDR3: CASSATPGRGETQYF
DNA: TGCGCCAGCAGCGCAACACCGGGCCGCGGGGAGACCCAGTACTTC
D: -
J: TRBJ2-5
V: TRBV5-1
size: -

CDR3: CASSLLVYGGGKELFF
DNA: TGTGCCAGCAGCTTATTAGTATATGGAGGGGGCAAGGAGCTGTTTTTT
D: -
J: TRBJ2-2
V: TRBV7-9
size: -

CDR3: CASSQEGTGNSPLHF
DNA: TGCGCCAGCAGCCAAGAAGGGACAGGGAATTCACCCCTCCACTTT
D: TRBD1
J: TRBJ1-6
V: TRBV4-3
size: -

CDR3: CAWSSGVWGSSAGTGELFF
DNA: TGTGCCTGGAGTAGCGGGGTATGGGGATCCTCCGCGGGGACCGGGGAGCTGTTTTTT
D: TRBD2
J: TRBJ2-2
V: TRBV30
size: -

CDR3: CASSLAPGSAGPEAFF
DNA: TGCGCCAGCAGCTTGGCCCCCGGATCGGCAGGCCCAGAAGCTTTCTTT
D: -
J: TRBJ1-1
V: TRBV5-1
size: few

CDR3: CASSLSGQGFHLYGYTF
DNA: TGTGCCAGCAGTTTATCAGGGCAGGGGTTTCACTTATATGGCTACACCTTC
D: -
J: TRBJ1-2
V: TRBV28
size: -

CDR3: CASSFSRDRGADTQYF
DNA: TGCGCCAGCAGCTTTTCCCGGGACAGGGGTGCAGATACGCAGTATTTT
D: TRBD1
J: TRBJ2-3
V: TRBV5-1
size: -

CDR3: CACQGLAGHYEQYF
DNA: TGTGCCTGCCAGGGACTAGCGGGGCATTACGAGCAGTACTTC
D: TRBD2
J: TRBJ2-7
V: TRBV30
size: few

CDR3: CASSRTGANEKLFF
DNA: TGTGCCAGTAGTAGGACAGGGGCTAATGAAAAACTGTTTTTT
D: TRBD1
J: TRBJ1-4
V: TRBV19
size: once

CDR3: CASSQEFSGGLGEAFF
DNA: TGCGCCAGCAGCCAAGAATTCAGCGGGGGCTTAGGTGAAGCTTTCTTT
D: -
J: TRBJ1-1
V: TRBV4-3
size: few

CDR3: CASSKYGRVTEAFF
DNA: TGTGCCAGCAGCAAATACGGCAGGGTTACTGAAGCTTTCTTT
D: -
J: TRBJ1-1
V: TRBV21-1
size: once

CDR3: CASSLTPSGDNEQFF
DNA: TGTGCCAGCAGCTTAACTCCTAGCGGGGACAATGAGCAGTTCTTC
D: TRBD2
J: TRBJ2-1
V: TRBV7-9
size: -

CDR3: CASSPHLLGRKLETYNEQFF
DNA: TGTGCCAGCAGTCCCCATTTACTAGGACGGAAACTTGAGACCTACAATGAGCAGTTCTTC
D: -
J: TRBJ2-1
V: TRBV27
size: -

CDR3: CASSQALGNPGGAGYTF
DNA: TGTGCCAGCAGCCAAGCGCTGGGTAACCCAGGGGGCGCAGGCTACACCTTC
D: TRBD1
J: TRBJ1-2
V: TRBV14
size: few

CDR3: CASRGTLNTEAFF
DNA: TGTGCCAGCAGAGGGACATTGAACACTGAAGCTTTCTTT
D: -
J: TRBJ1-1
V: TRBV6-1
size: once

CDR3: CASSLASSGNPTDTQYF
DNA: TGTGCCAGCAGCTTAGCCTCTAGCGGGAATCCCACAGATACGCAGTATTTT
D: TRBD2
J: TRBJ2-3
V: TRBV7-2
size: -

CDR3: CSVVGVERGGRTEAFF
DNA: TGCAGCGTTGTCGGCGTCGAGAGGGGGGGCAGGACTGAAGCTTTCTTT
D: -
J: TRBJ1-1
V: TRBV29-1
size: -

CDR3: CASSYALAGIRELFF
DNA: TGTGCCAGCAGTTACGCACTAGCGGGAATCCGGGAGCTGTTTTTT
D: TRBD2
J: TRBJ2-2
V: TRBV6-5
size: -

CDR3: CASSFSGTAYGYTF
DNA: TGTGCCAGCAGTTTTTCCGGGACAGCCTATGGCTACACCTTC
D: TRBD1
J: TRBJ1-2
V: TRBV2
size: -

CDR3: CASSIVMTSGSSGELFF
DNA: TGTGCCAGTAGTATTGTCATGACTAGCGGGAGTAGCGGGGAGCTGTTTTTT
D: TRBD2
J: TRBJ2-2
V: TRBV19
size: -

CDR3: CASSIPGNQPQHF
DNA: TGTGCCAGTAGTATACCGGGTAATCAGCCCCAGCATTTT
D: -
J: TRBJ1-5
V: TRBV19
size: -

CDR3: CASSLDIVPNEQFF
DNA: TGCGCCAGCAGCTTGGATATAGTACCCAATGAGCAGTTCTTC
D: -
J: TRBJ2-1
V: TRBV5-1
size: -

CDR3: CASKRAGGMNTEAFF
DNA: TGTGCCAGCAAGAGGGCGGGGGGGATGAACACTGAAGCTTTCTTT
D: -
J: TRBJ1-1
V: TRBV5-8
size: -

CDR3: CASSPSGGQPQHF
DNA: TGTGCCAGCTCACCCTCGGGGGGTCAGCCCCAGCATTTT
D: -
J: TRBJ1-5
V: TRBV18
size: -

CDR3: CASSAQGANTGELFF
DNA: TGCGCCAGCAGCGCGCAGGGGGCGAACACCGGGGAGCTGTTTTTT
D: TRBD1
J: TRBJ2-2
V: TRBV5-1
size: -

CDR3: CASSFWETNEKLFF
DNA: TGTGCCAGCAGCTTTTGGGAGACTAATGAAAAACTGTTTTTT
D: -
J: TRBJ1-4
V: TRBV5-4
size: -

CDR3: CASSQSAGEDTQYF
DNA: TGTGCCAGCAGCCAGAGCGCAGGGGAAGATACGCAGTATTTT
D: -
J: TRBJ2-3
V: TRBV5-6
size: -

CDR3: CSVEDRTGGTEAFF
DNA: TGCAGCGTTGAAGATCGCACAGGTGGAACTGAAGCTTTCTTT
D: -
J: TRBJ1-1
V: TRBV29-1
size: -

CDR3: CASSLDRGSYNEQFF
DNA: TGTGCCAGCAGCTTAGACAGGGGCTCCTACAATGAGCAGTTCTTC
D: TRBD1
J: TRBJ2-1
V: TRBV7-3
size: -

CDR3: CASRRGRVPSQETQYF
DNA: TGTGCCAGCAGAAGGGGCAGGGTTCCCTCCCAAGAGACCCAGTACTTC
D: -
J: TRBJ2-5
V: TRBV7-8
size: -

CDR3: CASSLDPGDRTGELFF
DNA: TGCGCCAGCAGCTTGGATCCCGGGGATCGCACCGGGGAGCTGTTTTTT
D: -
J: TRBJ2-2
V: TRBV5-1
size: -

CDR3: CASSLNGGNEQFF
DNA: TGTGCCAGCAGCTTAAACGGAGGAAATGAGCAGTTCTTC
D: -
J: TRBJ2-1
V: TRBV7-3
size: -

CDR3: CASSLSGSDFYEQYF
DNA: TGCGCCAGCAGCTTAAGCGGGAGTGATTTCTACGAGCAGTACTTC
D: TRBD2
J: TRBJ2-7
V: TRBV5-1
size: -

CDR3: CAWSPGQGSINQPQHF
DNA: TGTGCCTGGAGTCCCGGACAGGGGAGTATCAATCAGCCCCAGCATTTT
D: TRBD1
J: TRBJ1-5
V: TRBV30
size: once

CDR3: CASSLARSYEQYF
DNA: TGTGCCAGCAGCCTAGCCCGCTCCTACGAGCAGTACTTC
D: -
J: TRBJ2-7
V: TRBV11-2
size: -